This T cell receptor (beta chain) stems from a study of T cell responses to AZD1222 COVID-19 vaccine listed by TCRdb under 2021. About the full investigation: AZD1222 recipients given second doses at about 4 weeks or at about 12 weeks were pooled, since spike-specific TCR depth and breadth were not found to differ between the two schedules. A total of approximately 250 trial participants underwent TCR sequencing, of whom approximately 200 had received two doses of AZD1222 and some 25 had received two doses of the MenACWY control vaccine. Enrollment into the trials was organized by age into subgroups of 18-55, 56-69 and 70-plus years, and those subgroups contained roughly 150, 30 and 60 TCR-sequenced participants, respectively.

The CDR3 regions of human TCRbeta chains were analyzed by immunosequencing. Concerning the study's data processing: Repertoire TCRs were matched against a reference library of SARS-CoV-2-specific TCRs generated with the MIRA antigen-specificity platform. Breadth was defined as the fraction of unique TCRs that were SARS-CoV-2-associated. Depth was defined as the fraction of total T cells that were SARS-CoV-2-associated. Using the MIRA data, each spike-specific TCR was mapped to the spike region that the TCR reacts to and placed in a CD4 or CD8 class. Log10-transformed breadth and depth values were compared by one-way ANOVA with Sidak's multiple comparisons tests. TCRdb took over this immuneACCESS table, retaining in-frame rearrangements with V and J assigned. Such tables are incomplete; in checked studies, under half of the missing clones stem from an unresolved V gene, and the remainder is unexplained. Clone size and the V and J calls come from that table; the DNA yielded D and trimming. In all, the sample holds 200,000 or so clones, and roughly 91% of those were seen once. Together, the top ten hold more than 0.75% of the sample.

Concerning this clone: The specificity of this receptor is unknown. Per-base quality was not reported, and no clone a single base away is much larger than it.

The time point label, as the study defines it: baseline before first vaccination. Vaccinee samples came from UK trials COV001 and COV002, including a single-blind randomized controlled phase 2/3 trial of AZD1222 (ChAdOx1 nCoV-19) in healthy adults. For TCRbeta chain sequencing, PBMC samples from trial participants were taken at day 0 and at day 28 after the second dose. Overall study outcomes, separate from this receptor: Participants were mostly white British, with more females than males. The authors suggested clonal diversity may have been underestimated. Reportedly, close to half of the unique spike-specific TCRs recognized epitopes lying outside the regions that are mutated in the B.1.351 and B.1.1.7 variants. After two AZD1222 doses, spike-specific TCR breadth and depth were significantly higher than at day 0 and than in MenACWY recipients. Conclusions about previously exposed vaccinees are limited because only a handful of AZD1222 recipients were SARS-CoV-2 seropositive at baseline. The 56-69-year group was small, and its depth increase did not reach significance, likely because of low power. The whole spike protein was spanned by vaccine-associated CD4 TCRs, and dominant responses were seen in regions 160-218 and 743-854. No day 14 peak-response samples were available, so repertoires were characterized only after the peak T cell response.

From the cysteine through the phenylalanine, the CDR3 covers 12 amino acids. Only CDR3 DNA is held: 36 bases, read in frame from base 1. CDR1 and CDR2 are drawn from the germline V gene: ENHRY, SYGVKD. V is shortened by 8 bases, J by 7 bases, and the region joining them spans 9 bases. The sequencing used peripheral blood, collected on day 0 of AZD1222 vaccination. Recombination connected TRBV10-3 to TRBJ1-6; the D gene identity is not certain. This clonotype was sampled from an adult in good health. The DNA sequence is given as TGTGCCATCTCAGGTGGAAATTCACCCCTCCACTTT. It codes for CAISGGNSPLHF.